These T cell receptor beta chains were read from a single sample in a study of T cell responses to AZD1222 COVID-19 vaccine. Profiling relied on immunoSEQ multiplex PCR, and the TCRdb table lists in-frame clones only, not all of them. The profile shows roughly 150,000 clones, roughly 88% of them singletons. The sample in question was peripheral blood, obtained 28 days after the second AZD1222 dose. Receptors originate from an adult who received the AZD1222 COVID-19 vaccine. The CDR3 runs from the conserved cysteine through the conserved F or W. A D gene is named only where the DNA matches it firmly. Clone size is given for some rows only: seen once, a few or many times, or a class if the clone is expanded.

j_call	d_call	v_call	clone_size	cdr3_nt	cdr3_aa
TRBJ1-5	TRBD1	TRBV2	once	TGTGCCAGCACCGGGACAGGGACCAGGAGCAATCAGCCCCAGCATTTT	CASTGTGTRSNQPQHF
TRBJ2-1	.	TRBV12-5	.	TGTGCTAGTGGTCCCGGGACGGCGGGAAGGGAACAGTTCTTC	CASGPGTAGREQFF
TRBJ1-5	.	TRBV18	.	TGTGCCAGCTCCCCGAGGGTGGGCAATCAGCCCCAGCATTTT	CASSPRVGNQPQHF
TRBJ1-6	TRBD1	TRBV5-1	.	TGCGCCAGCAGCTTAACAGGGGCGGAGGGTTCACCCCTCCACTTT	CASSLTGAEGSPLHF
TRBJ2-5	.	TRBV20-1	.	TGCAGTGTTGAGGGGGGAGAGACCCAGTACTTC	CSVEGGETQYF
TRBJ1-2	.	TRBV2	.	TGTGCCAGACGGGACTCCAACTATGGCTACACCTTC	CARRDSNYGYTF
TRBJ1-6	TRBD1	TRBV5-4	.	TGTGCCAGCAGCTCCTCTGACAGGGGTGGTTCACCCCTCCACTTT	CASSSSDRGGSPLHF
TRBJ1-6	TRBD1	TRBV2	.	TGTGCCAGCATCGGACAGGAGAATTCACCCCTCCACTTT	CASIGQENSPLHF
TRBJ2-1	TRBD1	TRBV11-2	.	TGTGCCAGCAGCTTTAACCGAAGACAGGGTCTGGCTGAGCAGTTCTTC	CASSFNRRQGLAEQFF
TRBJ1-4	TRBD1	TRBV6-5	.	TGTGCCAGCAGTTCCGGGGGGACAGGGGAGGAGGAAAAACTGTTTTTT	CASSSGGTGEEEKLFF